The rows below give T cell receptor beta chains drawn from one sample of a study of PD-1 blockade in classical Hodgkin lymphoma. Profiled with immunoSEQ multiplex PCR; TCRdb holds only in-frame clones, not every one. The sample records approximately 100,000 clones, around 80% being singletons. The material was peripheral blood mononuclear cells (PBMCs), obtained before the fourth cycle of nivolumab. These receptors all come from a human donor with classical Hodgkin lymphoma. The CDR3 runs from the conserved cysteine through the conserved F or W. A D gene is named only where the DNA matches it firmly. Some rows mark clone size as missing; the rest say once, few, many or name a class of expanded clone.

v_call: TRBV7-9; d_call: NA; j_call: TRBJ1-2; clone_size: NA; cdr3_aa: CASSSTQQDNYGYTF; cdr3_nt: TGTGCCAGCAGCTCGACTCAGCAGGATAACTATGGCTACACCTTC
v_call: TRBV30; d_call: TRBD2; j_call: TRBJ2-1; clone_size: NA; cdr3_aa: CAWSGTSGNSYNEQFF; cdr3_nt: TGTGCCTGGAGTGGGACTAGCGGGAATTCCTACAATGAGCAGTTCTTC
v_call: TRBV6-1; d_call: NA; j_call: TRBJ1-5; clone_size: few; cdr3_aa: CASSEALYQPQHF; cdr3_nt: TGTGCCAGCAGTGAAGCGCTCTACCAGCCCCAGCATTTT
v_call: TRBV19; d_call: NA; j_call: TRBJ1-1; clone_size: NA; cdr3_aa: CASKARQNTEAFF; cdr3_nt: TGTGCCAGTAAAGCCAGACAGAACACTGAAGCTTTCTTT
v_call: TRBV30; d_call: TRBD1; j_call: TRBJ1-5; clone_size: NA; cdr3_aa: CAWNPPDRGKAQPQHF; cdr3_nt: TGTGCCTGGAACCCCCCGGACAGGGGCAAGGCTCAGCCCCAGCATTTT
v_call: TRBV6-4; d_call: TRBD1; j_call: TRBJ1-2; clone_size: NA; cdr3_aa: CASRQRDRGGGYTF; cdr3_nt: TGTGCCAGCAGGCAAAGGGACAGGGGAGGTGGCTACACCTTC
v_call: TRBV4-2; d_call: TRBD1; j_call: TRBJ1-1; clone_size: NA; cdr3_aa: CASSRPGQGLMNTEAFF; cdr3_nt: TGTGCCAGCAGCCGACCGGGACAGGGACTTATGAACACTGAAGCTTTCTTT
v_call: TRBV11-2; d_call: TRBD1; j_call: TRBJ1-4; clone_size: NA; cdr3_aa: CASSFGTGLDEKLFF; cdr3_nt: TGTGCCAGCAGCTTTGGGACAGGGCTAGACGAAAAACTGTTTTTT
v_call: TRBV19; d_call: NA; j_call: TRBJ2-4; clone_size: once; cdr3_aa: CASTSRQATGNIQYF; cdr3_nt: TGTGCCAGTACCTCTCGTCAGGCCACTGGAAACATTCAGTACTTC
v_call: TRBV7-8; d_call: NA; j_call: TRBJ1-5; clone_size: NA; cdr3_aa: CASSLAGGVRDQPQHF; cdr3_nt: TGTGCCAGCAGCTTGGCTGGGGGGGTTAGAGATCAGCCCCAGCATTTT
v_call: TRBV19; d_call: TRBD2; j_call: TRBJ2-1; clone_size: NA; cdr3_aa: CASSIERLAGEQFF; cdr3_nt: TGTGCCAGTAGTATAGAGCGACTAGCGGGTGAGCAGTTCTTC
v_call: TRBV4-3; d_call: NA; j_call: TRBJ2-7; clone_size: NA; cdr3_aa: CASSLTSGFYEQYF; cdr3_nt: TGCGCCAGCAGCCTCACATCGGGTTTTTACGAGCAGTACTTC
v_call: TRBV6-8; d_call: TRBD1; j_call: TRBJ1-5; clone_size: NA; cdr3_aa: CASPQGGGGSWPQHF; cdr3_nt: TGTGCCAGCCCACAGGGAGGGGGCGGATCATGGCCCCAGCATTTT
v_call: TRBV5-4; d_call: NA; j_call: TRBJ1-1; clone_size: NA; cdr3_aa: CASSWGLGSYTEAFF; cdr3_nt: TGTGCCAGCAGCTGGGGGCTCGGATCATACACTGAAGCTTTCTTT
v_call: TRBV5-1; d_call: NA; j_call: TRBJ1-1; clone_size: NA; cdr3_aa: CASSAAGNLHTEAFF; cdr3_nt: TGCGCCAGCAGCGCCGCAGGGAATCTACACACTGAAGCTTTCTTT
v_call: TRBV4-1; d_call: NA; j_call: TRBJ2-7; clone_size: NA; cdr3_aa: CASSQVPDPAYEQYF; cdr3_nt: TGCGCCAGCAGCCAAGTGCCAGATCCGGCCTACGAGCAGTACTTC
v_call: TRBV5-8; d_call: NA; j_call: TRBJ2-7; clone_size: NA; cdr3_aa: CASSRTYEQYF; cdr3_nt: TGTGCCAGCAGTCGGACCTACGAGCAGTACTTC
v_call: TRBV9; d_call: TRBD2; j_call: TRBJ2-7; clone_size: NA; cdr3_aa: CASSSQIAGGNEQYF; cdr3_nt: TGTGCCAGCAGCTCCCAGATAGCGGGAGGCAACGAGCAGTACTTC
v_call: TRBV11-2; d_call: NA; j_call: TRBJ2-3; clone_size: NA; cdr3_aa: CASSFGTGGADTQYF; cdr3_nt: TGTGCCAGCAGCTTCGGGACCGGAGGGGCAGATACGCAGTATTTT
v_call: TRBV9; d_call: TRBD2; j_call: TRBJ2-3; clone_size: once; cdr3_aa: CASSVVGLAGGRDTQYF; cdr3_nt: TGTGCCAGCAGCGTAGTAGGACTAGCGGGAGGTCGGGATACGCAGTATTTT
v_call: TRBV5-1; d_call: NA; j_call: TRBJ1-1; clone_size: NA; cdr3_aa: CASSSMDVHTEAFF; cdr3_nt: TGCGCCAGCAGCTCGATGGACGTCCACACTGAAGCTTTCTTT
v_call: TRBV10-3; d_call: TRBD2; j_call: TRBJ2-7; clone_size: NA; cdr3_aa: CATTGGVDEQYF; cdr3_nt: TGTGCCACCACCGGGGGGGTCGACGAGCAGTACTTC
v_call: TRBV13; d_call: NA; j_call: TRBJ2-3; clone_size: once; cdr3_aa: CASSPSSSTQYF; cdr3_nt: TGTGCCAGCAGCCCCTCCTCGAGTACGCAGTATTTT
v_call: TRBV6-5; d_call: NA; j_call: TRBJ2-5; clone_size: NA; cdr3_aa: CASSYSVLAQETQYF; cdr3_nt: TGTGCCAGCAGTTACTCTGTTCTAGCGCAAGAGACCCAGTACTTC
v_call: TRBV5-1; d_call: TRBD2; j_call: TRBJ2-3; clone_size: few; cdr3_aa: CASSPVAGGGTDTQYF; cdr3_nt: TGCGCCAGCAGCCCCGTAGCGGGGGGGGGCACAGATACGCAGTATTTT
v_call: TRBV5-1; d_call: NA; j_call: TRBJ1-4; clone_size: NA; cdr3_aa: CASSLSGVGEKLFF; cdr3_nt: TGCGCCAGCAGCTTGTCTGGGGTTGGGGAAAAACTGTTTTTT
v_call: TRBV5-1; d_call: NA; j_call: TRBJ2-1; clone_size: NA; cdr3_aa: CASSPDSWGNEQFF; cdr3_nt: TGCGCCAGCAGCCCGGACTCTTGGGGGAATGAGCAGTTCTTC
v_call: TRBV7-9; d_call: NA; j_call: TRBJ1-3; clone_size: few; cdr3_aa: CASSFQSSGNTIYF; cdr3_nt: TGTGCCAGCAGCTTCCAGAGCTCTGGAAACACCATATATTTT
v_call: TRBV5-4; d_call: NA; j_call: TRBJ2-7; clone_size: NA; cdr3_aa: CASSSGYTQGNEQYF; cdr3_nt: TGTGCCAGCAGCTCCGGGTACACCCAGGGGAACGAGCAGTACTTC
v_call: TRBV28; d_call: TRBD1; j_call: TRBJ2-4; clone_size: NA; cdr3_aa: CASSLWGGQGSAKNIQYF; cdr3_nt: TGTGCCAGCAGTTTATGGGGGGGACAGGGGAGCGCCAAAAACATTCAGTACTTC
v_call: TRBV30; d_call: NA; j_call: TRBJ1-5; clone_size: NA; cdr3_aa: CAWSVGVEQPQHF; cdr3_nt: TGTGCCTGGAGTGTCGGGGTGGAACAGCCCCAGCATTTT
v_call: TRBV6-5; d_call: NA; j_call: TRBJ2-6; clone_size: NA; cdr3_aa: CASSYVVYGANVLTF; cdr3_nt: TGTGCCAGCAGTTATGTGGTTTACGGGGCCAACGTCCTGACTTTC
v_call: TRBV5-6; d_call: TRBD2; j_call: TRBJ2-7; clone_size: NA; cdr3_aa: CASSQDGTSRAYEQYF; cdr3_nt: TGTGCCAGCAGCCAAGACGGGACTAGCAGGGCCTACGAGCAGTACTTC
v_call: TRBV5-1; d_call: NA; j_call: TRBJ1-1; clone_size: NA; cdr3_aa: CASSFSGGTEAFF; cdr3_nt: TGCGCCAGCAGCTTTTCCGGCGGGACTGAAGCTTTCTTT
v_call: TRBV5-3; d_call: TRBD2; j_call: TRBJ2-5; clone_size: NA; cdr3_aa: CARSLVRVGGRAGETQYF; cdr3_nt: TGTGCCAGAAGCTTGGTGCGGGTTGGCGGGAGGGCCGGTGAGACCCAGTACTTC
v_call: TRBV29-1; d_call: NA; j_call: TRBJ2-1; clone_size: NA; cdr3_aa: CSTTSSGSSYNEQFF; cdr3_nt: TGCTCGACTACATCCTCGGGGAGCTCCTACAATGAGCAGTTCTTC
v_call: TRBV2; d_call: TRBD1; j_call: TRBJ2-7; clone_size: NA; cdr3_aa: CASSGGTVDHPIRF; cdr3_nt: TGTGCCAGCAGTGGGGGGACAGTGGATCACCCCATCCGCTTC
v_call: TRBV7-6; d_call: NA; j_call: TRBJ2-1; clone_size: NA; cdr3_aa: CASSLGNEQFF; cdr3_nt: TGTGCCAGCAGCTTAGGAAATGAGCAGTTCTTC
v_call: TRBV6-6; d_call: TRBD2; j_call: TRBJ2-2; clone_size: NA; cdr3_aa: CASRAGVGTGELFF; cdr3_nt: TGTGCCAGCAGAGCGGGAGTAGGGACCGGGGAGCTGTTTTTT